Listed below are T cell receptor beta chains from one sample, sequenced in a study of blood T cell repertoires in COVID-19. Sequencing used immunoSEQ multiplex PCR; TCRdb keeps in-frame clones, though not all of them. Of about 360,000 clones in the sample, about 88% were seen once. The sample taken for sequencing was peripheral blood. The receptors stem from a human donor in a cohort sampled during active COVID-19. Both conserved end residues are part of each CDR3. The D gene is left open where the match is weak. Clone sizes are given selectively: once, few, many, or a class where the clone is expanded.

j_call | v_call | d_call | clone_size | cdr3_nt | cdr3_aa
TRBJ2-7 | TRBV27 | TRBD2 | . | TGTGCCAGCAGTCGGGCGGGAGTGGACGAGCAGTACTTC | CASSRAGVDEQYF
TRBJ2-1 | TRBV2 | TRBD2 | . | TGTGCCACCGTGACTAGCGCGTTGTCCTACAATGAGCAGTTCTTC | CATVTSALSYNEQFF
TRBJ2-3 | TRBV2 | TRBD2 | . | TGTGCCAGCAGTGAGGGCGGGGGGGTAAACACAGATACGCAGTATTTT | CASSEGGGVNTDTQYF
TRBJ2-7 | TRBV13 | TRBD2 | . | TGTGCCAGCAGCTTAGTCATAGCGGGGGTTACCTACGAGCAGTACTTC | CASSLVIAGVTYEQYF
TRBJ2-3 | TRBV7-9 | . | . | TGTGCCAGCAGCTTAATTGGACAGAGCACAGATACGCAGTATTTT | CASSLIGQSTDTQYF
TRBJ2-7 | TRBV7-8 | . | once | TGTGCCAGCGCTCGGGGAAGGGTCTACGAGCAGTACTTC | CASARGRVYEQYF
TRBJ2-3 | TRBV30 | . | . | TGTGCCTGGAGTCCGGGGGGCACAGATACGCAGTATTTT | CAWSPGGTDTQYF
TRBJ1-3 | TRBV6-5 | . | once | TGTGCCAGCAGTTACGAGAACGGAAACACCATATATTTT | CASSYENGNTIYF
TRBJ1-5 | TRBV5-3 | . | . | TGTGCCAGAAGGGCGGGGGGGCAGGTTGTTCAGCCCCAGCATTTT | CARRAGGQVVQPQHF
TRBJ1-1 | TRBV9 | . | . | TGTGCCAGCAGCGTAGGGCCAATGGTCGAGGGCACTGAAGCTTTCTTT | CASSVGPMVEGTEAFF
TRBJ2-1 | TRBV3-1/TRBV3-2 | TRBD2 | . | TGTGCCAGCAGCCAAGAGGGGGCTAGCGGGAGTGGTGAGCAGTTCTTC | CASSQEGASGSGEQFF
TRBJ2-2 | TRBV29-1 | TRBD1 | . | TGCAGCGTCAAAAAGGGACAGGGGGCCGGCGGGGAGCTGTTTTTT | CSVKKGQGAGGELFF
TRBJ1-1 | TRBV5-4 | TRBD1 | . | TGTGCCAGCAGCACCAGGACAGGCACTGAAGCTTTCTTT | CASSTRTGTEAFF
TRBJ2-7 | TRBV12-3/TRBV12-4 | . | . | TGTGCCAGCAGTTTAGTATACCAGGCGGGGCAGTACTTC | CASSLVYQAGQYF
TRBJ1-2 | TRBV6-5 | . | . | TGTGCCAGCAGAGGAGGGCCGTTCCTATATGGCTACACCTTC | CASRGGPFLYGYTF
TRBJ2-7 | TRBV18 | . | . | TGTGCCAGCTCACCGTCGGGGGGCAGGGCCCTCTACGAGCAGTACTTC | CASSPSGGRALYEQYF
TRBJ2-3 | TRBV9 | TRBD2 | . | TGTGCCAGCAGCGTAACTAGCGGGGGGGCAGATACGCAGTATTTT | CASSVTSGGADTQYF
TRBJ1-5 | TRBV6-2/TRBV6-3 | TRBD1 | . | TGTGCCAGCAGTTGGGGACAGGGATGGAATCAGCCCCAGCATTTT | CASSWGQGWNQPQHF
TRBJ1-2 | TRBV30 | . | . | TGTGCCTGGAGTCCCGGGAACGGCTACACCTTC | CAWSPGNGYTF
TRBJ1-2 | TRBV25-1 | . | . | TGTGCCAGCAGTGATTCCCCAAACTATGGCTACACCTTC | CASSDSPNYGYTF
TRBJ2-2 | TRBV21-1 | . | . | TGTGCCAGCAGCAAAGCGGAGTTTGAGTTTTCGAACACCGGGGAGCTGTTTTTT | CASSKAEFEFSNTGELFF
TRBJ1-4 | TRBV20-1 | . | once | TGCAGTGCTAGTGACCCTGGGGAGGAAAAACTGTTTTTT | CSASDPGEEKLFF
TRBJ1-1 | TRBV5-1 | TRBD1 | . | TGCGCCAGCAGCCTCGGGGGACAGGCCAACACTGAAGCTTTCTTT | CASSLGGQANTEAFF
TRBJ2-5 | TRBV4-1 | . | . | TGCGCCAGCAGCCAAGATCGAGGTGAGGAGACCCAGTACTTC | CASSQDRGEETQYF
TRBJ1-3 | TRBV9 | . | . | TGTGCCAGCAGCGTAGTCCCCAGCTCTGGAAACACCATATATTTT | CASSVVPSSGNTIYF
TRBJ1-4 | TRBV9 | . | . | TGTGCCAGCAGCCCCCGTGGGGGCGGAAGCAAAACCTTTTGG | CASSPRGGGSKTFW
TRBJ2-7 | TRBV13 | . | . | TGTGCCAGCAGCTACGGGGAGGCCGAGCAGTACTTC | CASSYGEAEQYF
TRBJ2-7 | TRBV19 | . | . | TGTGCCAGTAGTATGCAGGTTGGGGAGCAGTACTTC | CASSMQVGEQYF
TRBJ2-7 | TRBV28 | TRBD2 | . | TGTGCCAGCAGTCCGACCTCCACTAGCGGGAGTACCTACGAGCAGTACTTC | CASSPTSTSGSTYEQYF